This TCR beta chain was recorded in a study of blood T cell repertoires in COVID-19 (dated by TCRdb to the early 2020s). With regard to the full study: Samples from collaborators originated in the United States, Italy and Spain and spanned both the acute and convalescent phases of COVID-19. The repertoires were released in a freely available public database meant as a resource for research on the immune response to SARS-CoV-2. Samples were obtained from the ongoing ImmuneRACE study (first 160 participants) and from over 1,000 subjects provided by 6 global collaborators. The dataset comprised deeply sampled blood TCRbeta repertoires from subjects exposed to, actively infected with, or recovered from COVID-19. The prospective study material was composed of cDNA or gDNA derived from T cells, B-cell-depleted T cells, or PBMCs. Where HLA class I and class II types were available, the types were taken from metadata supplied by the sample provider, not from assay-based typing. Sample metadata almost always included a de-identified subject ID, COVID-19 status, age in years and sex.

Collaborating institutions collected whole blood in K2EDTA tubes following their own protocols. For TCRbeta analysis, collaborators shipped samples as frozen whole blood, isolated PBMCs, or DNA extracted from either of those sample types. The immunoSEQ Assay, a bias-controlled multiplex PCR, was used to amplify TCRbeta CDR3 regions from genomic DNA. On the authors' methods: The number of nucleated cells in each sample was estimated from the amplification of reference gene primers within the assay. To quantify the absolute abundance of each unique TCRbeta CDR3 rearrangement, sequence reads were collapsed and filtered. For each sample, productive Simpson clonality was calculated as the square root of Simpson's diversity index across productive rearrangements. TCRdb took over this immuneACCESS table, retaining in-frame rearrangements with V and J assigned. Such tables are incomplete; in checked studies, under half of the missing clones stem from an unresolved V gene, and the remainder is unexplained. V and J calls plus clone size are reproduced from that table; the DNA served to infer D and trimming. Within this sample are around 100,000 clones, with roughly 87% of them counted one time only. The ten largest clones take up approximately 2% of the sample.

General findings and caveats noted by the study authors: The quantity of clinical and demographic metadata differed by source and by participant and was supplied without curation.

Germline trimming amounts to 8 bases on V and 3 bases on J, with 4 as the count of junction bases outside the gene matches. The CDR3 measures 13 amino acids from cysteine to phenylalanine. The CDR3 DNA has 39 bases and is translated from base 1. Via the germline V gene, CDR1 is ENHRY and CDR2 SYGVKD. Details on this clone: The antigen it recognizes is unknown. No much larger clone exists at a distance of one base, and base qualities are not known.

Sequences were obtained from peripheral blood. The receptor chain draws on TRBV10-3 and TRBJ1-5, and TRBD1 aligns with 7 junction nucleotides. The receptor's source is a man aged 45-60 years with active COVID-19. The nucleotide sequence reads TGTGCCATCTCAGGACAGGACAATCAGCCCCAGCATTTT. It specifies CAISGQDNQPQHF.